This T cell receptor (beta chain) came from a study of cytomegalovirus exposure and HLA in healthy donors. Germline V lookup: CDR1 MDHEN, CDR2 SYDVKM. Trimming removed 5 bases from V and 4 bases from J; junction bases left unmatched: 7. The length of the CDR3 is 15 residues. Assay: immunoSEQ multiplex PCR; the TCRdb copy retains only in-frame clones and omits some. The sample consists of 100,000 to 150,000 clones, around 95% of them appearing once. The receptor was derived from a man younger than 30 in good health and CMV-seronegative. Material for sequencing was PBMCs. The J gene is TRBJ1-2, the V gene TRBV28, with 10 nucleotides matching TRBD1. The chain's CDR3 is CASSPGDRGFYGYTF. Here the CDR3 DNA reads TGTGCCAGCAGTCCTGGGGACAGGGGCTTCTATGGCTACACCTTC.